Listed below are T cell receptor beta chains from one sample, sequenced in a study of cytomegalovirus exposure and HLA in healthy donors. Libraries were prepared by immunoSEQ multiplex PCR; TCRdb keeps only in-frame clonotypes and omits some of them. The table includes 200,000 or so clones, around 83% detected once. The source material was PBMCs. Source of these receptors: a woman aged 40 to 50 in good health and CMV-seronegative. Both conserved end residues are part of each CDR3. D genes are given only for firm matches. Rows give clone size only sometimes, using once, few, many, or a class for an expanded clone.

cdr3_length: 17
v_call: TRBV7-2
clone_size: .
d_call: .
j_call: TRBJ1-1
cdr3_aa: CASSSRGDPGGYAEAFF
cdr3_nt: TGTGCCAGCAGCTCCCGAGGGGACCCTGGGGGGTACGCTGAAGCTTTCTTT

cdr3_length: 14
v_call: TRBV28
clone_size: .
d_call: .
j_call: TRBJ2-5
cdr3_aa: CASSYGTLQGTQYF
cdr3_nt: TGTGCCAGCAGCTACGGGACACTCCAAGGGACCCAGTACTTC

cdr3_length: 23
v_call: TRBV29-1
clone_size: .
d_call: TRBD1
j_call: TRBJ2-7
cdr3_aa: CSVVGSRPFPAPTRQGAWLQQYF
cdr3_nt: TGCAGCGTTGTTGGTAGTCGGCCCTTCCCCGCACCAACTCGACAGGGTGCGTGGCTTCAGCAGTACTTC

cdr3_length: 13
v_call: TRBV29-1
clone_size: .
d_call: TRBD2
j_call: TRBJ2-1
cdr3_aa: CSLGGTSIYEQFF
cdr3_nt: TGCAGCCTAGGGGGGACTAGTATATATGAGCAGTTCTTC

cdr3_length: 16
v_call: TRBV14
clone_size: once
d_call: TRBD2
j_call: TRBJ2-1
cdr3_aa: CASSLGLAGDMNEQFF
cdr3_nt: TGTGCCAGCAGCCTCGGACTAGCGGGAGATATGAATGAGCAGTTCTTC

cdr3_length: 17
v_call: TRBV2
clone_size: once
d_call: TRBD2
j_call: TRBJ2-7
cdr3_aa: CASSELLAGARPYEQYF
cdr3_nt: TGTGCCAGCAGTGAATTGTTAGCGGGCGCGCGTCCCTACGAGCAGTACTTC

cdr3_length: 10
v_call: TRBV29-1
clone_size: .
d_call: .
j_call: TRBJ2-3
cdr3_aa: CSYNTDTQYF
cdr3_nt: TGCAGCTATAACACAGATACGCAGTATTTT

cdr3_length: 17
v_call: TRBV5-8
clone_size: .
d_call: TRBD2
j_call: TRBJ2-7
cdr3_aa: CASSLRASGTMSYEQYF
cdr3_nt: TGTGCCAGCAGCCTCAGGGCTAGCGGGACGATGTCCTACGAGCAGTACTTC

cdr3_length: 17
v_call: TRBV14
clone_size: .
d_call: TRBD2
j_call: TRBJ2-1
cdr3_aa: CASSPRRGSGRYNEQFF
cdr3_nt: TGTGCCAGCAGCCCCCGCCGAGGTAGCGGGAGATACAATGAGCAGTTCTTC

cdr3_length: 16
v_call: TRBV5-1
clone_size: .
d_call: .
j_call: TRBJ2-5
cdr3_aa: CASSLTTGVPGETQYF
cdr3_nt: TGCGCCAGCAGCTTGACGACGGGGGTACCGGGAGAGACCCAGTACTTC

cdr3_length: 15
v_call: TRBV5-4
clone_size: .
d_call: TRBD2
j_call: TRBJ2-1
cdr3_aa: CASSRGGVSYNEQFF
cdr3_nt: TGTGCCAGCAGCCGGGGGGGGGTATCCTACAATGAGCAGTTCTTC

cdr3_length: 14
v_call: TRBV9
clone_size: .
d_call: .
j_call: TRBJ1-4
cdr3_aa: CTSSDAGPAEKLFF
cdr3_nt: TGTACCAGCAGCGATGCGGGGCCTGCTGAAAAACTGTTTTTT

cdr3_length: 19
v_call: TRBV18
clone_size: once
d_call: .
j_call: TRBJ2-1
cdr3_aa: CASSPPRVEGRNLRGEQFF
cdr3_nt: TGTGCCAGCTCACCACCGAGGGTGGAGGGGCGGAACCTTCGAGGTGAGCAGTTCTTC

cdr3_length: 20
v_call: TRBV28
clone_size: .
d_call: TRBD2
j_call: TRBJ2-7
cdr3_aa: CASSLPEFGTSGRRNYEQYF
cdr3_nt: TGTGCCAGCAGTTTACCGGAATTCGGGACTAGCGGGAGGAGAAACTACGAGCAGTACTTC

cdr3_length: 15
v_call: TRBV7-3
clone_size: .
d_call: TRBD1
j_call: TRBJ1-1
cdr3_aa: CASSLTQGSGQEAFF
cdr3_nt: TGTGCCAGCAGCTTAACGCAAGGGTCGGGACAGGAAGCTTTCTTT

cdr3_length: 13
v_call: TRBV7-2
clone_size: .
d_call: .
j_call: TRBJ2-3
cdr3_aa: CASSLARLDTQYF
cdr3_nt: TGTGCCAGCAGCTTGGCGAGACTCGATACGCAGTATTTT

cdr3_length: 14
v_call: TRBV6-5
clone_size: .
d_call: TRBD1
j_call: TRBJ1-2
cdr3_aa: CASSATDREYGYTF
cdr3_nt: TGTGCCAGCAGTGCCACGGACAGGGAGTATGGCTACACCTTC

cdr3_length: 15
v_call: TRBV4-1
clone_size: .
d_call: TRBD2
j_call: TRBJ2-7
cdr3_aa: CASRHIGGGSYEQYF
cdr3_nt: TGCGCCAGCAGACATATCGGGGGGGGCTCCTACGAGCAGTACTTC

cdr3_length: 14
v_call: TRBV5-8
clone_size: .
d_call: TRBD2
j_call: TRBJ2-7
cdr3_aa: CASSFAGGPYEQYF
cdr3_nt: TGTGCCAGCAGCTTCGCGGGAGGCCCCTACGAGCAGTACTTC

cdr3_length: 15
v_call: TRBV7-9
clone_size: .
d_call: .
j_call: TRBJ1-1
cdr3_aa: CASSPIGLANTEAFF
cdr3_nt: TGTGCCAGCAGCCCCATCGGGTTGGCGAACACTGAAGCTTTCTTT

cdr3_length: 13
v_call: TRBV5-4
clone_size: .
d_call: TRBD1
j_call: TRBJ2-1
cdr3_aa: CAGAGQDQHEQFF
cdr3_nt: TGTGCCGGGGCGGGACAGGATCAGCATGAGCAGTTCTTC

cdr3_length: 14
v_call: TRBV5-4
clone_size: .
d_call: TRBD2
j_call: TRBJ2-3
cdr3_aa: CASSPSGGTDTQYF
cdr3_nt: TGTGCCAGCAGCCCTAGCGGGGGCACAGATACGCAGTATTTT

cdr3_length: 15
v_call: TRBV11-2
clone_size: .
d_call: .
j_call: TRBJ2-7
cdr3_aa: CASSAGQRRGGEQYF
cdr3_nt: TGTGCCAGCAGCGCCGGACAGCGCCGGGGTGGTGAGCAGTACTTC

cdr3_length: 15
v_call: TRBV28
clone_size: .
d_call: TRBD1
j_call: TRBJ1-2
cdr3_aa: CASSPSGQANYGYTF
cdr3_nt: TGTGCCAGCAGTCCCTCGGGACAGGCTAACTATGGCTACACCTTC

cdr3_length: 15
v_call: TRBV18
clone_size: .
d_call: TRBD1
j_call: TRBJ2-7
cdr3_aa: CATSRGTGQFSEQYF
cdr3_nt: TGTGCCACCTCCAGGGGAACGGGACAGTTCTCCGAGCAGTACTTC

cdr3_length: 17
v_call: TRBV25-1
clone_size: .
d_call: TRBD1
j_call: TRBJ2-3
cdr3_aa: CASSSRDRGSLTDTQYF
cdr3_nt: TGTGCCAGCAGTAGCCGGGACAGGGGTTCGCTCACAGATACGCAGTATTTT

cdr3_length: 15
v_call: TRBV9
clone_size: .
d_call: .
j_call: TRBJ2-1
cdr3_aa: CASSEHISSYNEQFF
cdr3_nt: TGTGCCAGCAGCGAACATATTTCCTCCTACAATGAGCAGTTCTTC

cdr3_length: 16
v_call: TRBV7-9
clone_size: .
d_call: .
j_call: TRBJ1-1
cdr3_aa: CASSLGYRVRNTEAFF
cdr3_nt: TGTGCCAGCAGCTTAGGCTACAGGGTTCGGAACACTGAAGCTTTCTTT

cdr3_length: 19
v_call: TRBV9
clone_size: .
d_call: TRBD2
j_call: TRBJ2-1
cdr3_aa: CASSDQGGTSGRGLAEQFF
cdr3_nt: TGTGCCAGCAGCGATCAGGGGGGTACTAGCGGGAGGGGGCTGGCTGAGCAGTTCTTC

cdr3_length: 14
v_call: TRBV7-9
clone_size: .
d_call: .
j_call: TRBJ1-1
cdr3_aa: CASSQGREYTEAFF
cdr3_nt: TGTGCCAGCAGCCAAGGTCGGGAGTACACTGAAGCTTTCTTT

cdr3_length: 14
v_call: TRBV5-1
clone_size: .
d_call: .
j_call: TRBJ2-1
cdr3_aa: CASSSGHSYNEQFF
cdr3_nt: TGCGCCAGCAGCTCGGGACATTCCTACAATGAGCAGTTCTTC

cdr3_length: 14
v_call: TRBV5-4
clone_size: .
d_call: .
j_call: TRBJ1-2
cdr3_aa: CASSFTDRSQGYTF
cdr3_nt: TGTGCCAGCAGCTTCACTGACAGGTCCCAAGGCTACACCTTC

cdr3_length: 14
v_call: TRBV5-4
clone_size: .
d_call: .
j_call: TRBJ1-2
cdr3_aa: CASSRIQGSNGYTF
cdr3_nt: TGTGCCAGCAGCCGTATCCAGGGGTCGAATGGCTACACCTTC

cdr3_length: 15
v_call: TRBV5-1
clone_size: .
d_call: TRBD1
j_call: TRBJ2-2
cdr3_aa: CASSSGQGRAGELFF
cdr3_nt: TGCGCCAGCAGCTCGGGACAGGGTAGGGCCGGGGAGCTGTTTTTT

cdr3_length: 15
v_call: TRBV9
clone_size: .
d_call: TRBD1
j_call: TRBJ2-7
cdr3_aa: CASSPTGGGFYEQYF
cdr3_nt: TGTGCCAGCAGCCCGACAGGGGGAGGGTTCTACGAGCAGTACTTC

cdr3_length: 14
v_call: TRBV29-1
clone_size: .
d_call: .
j_call: TRBJ1-1
cdr3_aa: CSVAPRRVRTEAFF
cdr3_nt: TGCAGCGTTGCCCCTCGCAGGGTTCGAACTGAAGCTTTCTTT

cdr3_length: 15
v_call: TRBV27
clone_size: .
d_call: TRBD2
j_call: TRBJ2-7
cdr3_aa: CASRRGSSGSGEQYF
cdr3_nt: TGTGCCAGCAGACGGGGGAGTAGCGGGAGCGGCGAGCAGTACTTC

cdr3_length: 15
v_call: TRBV6-1
clone_size: .
d_call: .
j_call: TRBJ1-1
cdr3_aa: CASIRGVGLNTEAFF
cdr3_nt: TGTGCCAGCATTCGCGGGGTGGGCCTCAACACTGAAGCTTTCTTT

cdr3_length: 13
v_call: TRBV19
clone_size: .
d_call: .
j_call: TRBJ1-1
cdr3_aa: CASSIRGWTEAFF
cdr3_nt: TGTGCCAGTAGTATTCGGGGTTGGACTGAAGCTTTCTTT

cdr3_length: 16
v_call: TRBV19
clone_size: .
d_call: .
j_call: TRBJ1-4
cdr3_aa: CASSMGSGLVNEKLFF
cdr3_nt: TGTGCCAGTAGTATGGGCAGTGGGTTGGTGAATGAAAAACTGTTTTTT

cdr3_length: 16
v_call: TRBV2
clone_size: .
d_call: TRBD1
j_call: TRBJ1-4
cdr3_aa: CASSEALGQTNEKLFF
cdr3_nt: TGTGCCAGCAGTGAAGCGCTGGGACAGACGAATGAAAAACTGTTTTTT

cdr3_length: 15
v_call: TRBV30
clone_size: .
d_call: TRBD2
j_call: TRBJ2-7
cdr3_aa: CAWSSAGGRRYEQYF
cdr3_nt: TGTGCCTGGAGCTCTGCCGGCGGGAGAAGGTACGAGCAGTACTTC

cdr3_length: 15
v_call: TRBV6-5
clone_size: .
d_call: TRBD2
j_call: TRBJ2-3
cdr3_aa: CASNGLAGTTDTQYF
cdr3_nt: TGTGCCAGCAACGGACTAGCGGGGACCACAGATACGCAGTATTTT

cdr3_length: 14
v_call: TRBV27
clone_size: few
d_call: .
j_call: TRBJ2-7
cdr3_aa: CASSTGTAAYEQYF
cdr3_nt: TGTGCCAGCAGCACCGGGACTGCTGCCTACGAGCAGTACTTC

cdr3_length: 15
v_call: TRBV29-1
clone_size: .
d_call: TRBD2
j_call: TRBJ2-3
cdr3_aa: CSVAPASGITDTQYF
cdr3_nt: TGCAGCGTGGCTCCAGCTAGCGGGATCACAGATACGCAGTATTTT

cdr3_length: 16
v_call: TRBV25-1
clone_size: .
d_call: TRBD2
j_call: TRBJ2-7
cdr3_aa: CASSSELAGGTYEQYF
cdr3_nt: TGTGCCAGCAGTTCAGAACTAGCGGGAGGAACCTACGAGCAGTACTTC

cdr3_length: 14
v_call: TRBV12-5
clone_size: once
d_call: .
j_call: TRBJ1-4
cdr3_aa: CASGRREMGEKLFF
cdr3_nt: TGTGCTAGTGGTCGACGGGAGATGGGGGAAAAACTGTTTTTT

cdr3_length: 14
v_call: TRBV10-3
clone_size: .
d_call: TRBD2
j_call: TRBJ2-5
cdr3_aa: CAISVAGVEETQYF
cdr3_nt: TGTGCCATCAGTGTTGCGGGAGTAGAAGAGACCCAGTACTTC

cdr3_length: 17
v_call: TRBV18
clone_size: .
d_call: .
j_call: TRBJ2-2
cdr3_aa: CASSPPGRERLSGELFF
cdr3_nt: TGTGCCAGCTCACCACCCGGACGGGAAAGGTTGTCCGGGGAGCTGTTTTTT

cdr3_length: 14
v_call: TRBV19
clone_size: .
d_call: .
j_call: TRBJ1-5
cdr3_aa: CATRDRGKNQPQHF
cdr3_nt: TGTGCCACCCGAGATCGGGGAAAGAATCAGCCCCAGCATTTT

cdr3_length: 14
v_call: TRBV28
clone_size: .
d_call: .
j_call: TRBJ1-5
cdr3_aa: CATNEWAENQPAHF
cdr3_nt: TGTGCCACTAACGAATGGGCAGAGAATCAGCCCGCGCATTTT